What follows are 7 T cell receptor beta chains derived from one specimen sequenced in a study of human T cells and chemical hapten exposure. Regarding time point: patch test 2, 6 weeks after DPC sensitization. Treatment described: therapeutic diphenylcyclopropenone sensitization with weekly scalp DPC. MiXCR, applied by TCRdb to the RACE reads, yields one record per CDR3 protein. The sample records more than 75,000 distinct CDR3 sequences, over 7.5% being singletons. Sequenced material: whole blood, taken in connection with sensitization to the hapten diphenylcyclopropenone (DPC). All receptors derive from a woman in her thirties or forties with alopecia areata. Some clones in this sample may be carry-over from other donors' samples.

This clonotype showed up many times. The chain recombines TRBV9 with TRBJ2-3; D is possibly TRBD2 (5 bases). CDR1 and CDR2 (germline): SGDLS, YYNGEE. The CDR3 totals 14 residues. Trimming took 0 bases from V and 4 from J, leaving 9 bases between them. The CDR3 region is CASSVAGIPDTQYF. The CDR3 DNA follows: TGTGCCAGCAGCGTAGCCGGGATCCCAGATACGCAGTATTTT. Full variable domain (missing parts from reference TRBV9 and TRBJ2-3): DSGVTQTPKHLITATGQRVTLRCSPRSGDLSVYWYQQSLDQGLQFLIQYYNGEERAKGNILERFSAQQFPDLHSELNLSSLELGDSALYFCASSVAGIPDTQYFGPGTRLTVL.

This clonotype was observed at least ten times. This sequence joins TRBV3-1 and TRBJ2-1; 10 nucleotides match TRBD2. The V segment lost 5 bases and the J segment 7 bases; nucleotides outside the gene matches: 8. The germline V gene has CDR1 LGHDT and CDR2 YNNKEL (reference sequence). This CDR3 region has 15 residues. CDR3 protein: CASSIRGSGRNEQFF. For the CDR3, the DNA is TGTGCCAGCAGCATACGCGGTAGCGGGAGGAATGAGCAGTTCTTC.

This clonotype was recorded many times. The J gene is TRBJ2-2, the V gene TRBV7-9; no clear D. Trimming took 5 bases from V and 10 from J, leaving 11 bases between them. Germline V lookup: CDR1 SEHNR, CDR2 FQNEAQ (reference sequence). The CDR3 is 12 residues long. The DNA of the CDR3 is TGTGCCAGCAGCATTACCCAAAAGGAGCTGTTTTTT. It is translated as CASSITQKELFF.

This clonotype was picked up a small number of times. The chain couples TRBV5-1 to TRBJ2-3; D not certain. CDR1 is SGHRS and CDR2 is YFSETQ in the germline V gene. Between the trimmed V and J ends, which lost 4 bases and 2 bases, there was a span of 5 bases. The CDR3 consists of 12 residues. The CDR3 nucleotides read TGCGCCAGCAGCCCGGACACAGATACGCAGTATTTT. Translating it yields CASSPDTDTQYF.

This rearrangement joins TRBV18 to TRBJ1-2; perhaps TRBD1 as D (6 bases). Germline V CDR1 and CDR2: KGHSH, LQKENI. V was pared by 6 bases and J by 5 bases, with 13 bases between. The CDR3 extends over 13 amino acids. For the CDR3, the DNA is TGTGCCAGCTCCCCCGGACAGATATATGGCTACACCTTC. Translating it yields CASSPGQIYGYTF.

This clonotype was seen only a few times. The DNA of the CDR3 is TGCAGCGTGGGTTTTGACTTTGACAATGAGCAGTTCTTC. The encoded protein is CSVGFDFDNEQFF. J is TRBJ2-1 and V is TRBV29-1, with D hard to call. V was pared by 6 bases and J by 5 bases, with 14 bases between. The CDR3 extends over 13 amino acids. CDR1 SQVTM and CDR2 ANQGSEA come from the germline V gene.

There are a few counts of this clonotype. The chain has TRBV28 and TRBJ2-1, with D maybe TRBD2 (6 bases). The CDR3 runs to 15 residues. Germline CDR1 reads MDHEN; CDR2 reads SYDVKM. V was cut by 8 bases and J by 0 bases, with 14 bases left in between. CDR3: CASVGGGASYNEQFF. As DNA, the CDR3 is TGTGCCAGCGTGGGAGGAGGTGCCTCCTACAATGAGCAGTTCTTC.